One T cell receptor (beta chain) is described in this entry. Its target is not known. This sample was included in a study of graft-versus-host responses after intestinal transplantation. Study in general: Multivisceral, liver-intestinal, or isolated intestinal transplants were received by the recipients. Study-level points and caveats: There was an association between peak levels of circulating GvH clones and early post-transplant HvG declines. Recipient bone marrow held GvH clones, some seen earlier in ileum or blood.

Produced via immunoSEQ multiplex PCR; TCRdb's table is partial and in-frame only. Counted here are approximately 71,000 clones, about 90% occurring once; the ten biggest clones make up 2% to 3%. Sequences were derived from unstimulated CD8+ T cells sorted from spleen or lymph node cells, sampled before intestinal transplant. The receptor's source is a human donor who received an intestinal transplant.

CDR3 amino acids: CASSIDFLAAALHF. The CDR3 bases are TGTGCCAGTAGTATAGATTTCCTGGCAGCGGCCCTCCACTTT. V gene TRBV19 combines with J gene TRBJ1-6; D gene unclear. Germline CDR1 reads LNHDA; CDR2 reads SQIVND (reference sequence). V lost 0 bases and J 14 bases, leaving 14 bases between the germline ends. The CDR3 contains 14 residues.